The 27 T cell receptor beta chains in this list originate from one sample, sequenced in a study of blood T cell repertoires in COVID-19. Here immunoSEQ multiplex PCR was the method, and the copy in TCRdb shows in-frame clones only, minus some. Seen here are just over 300,000 clones, 90% observed once, and the top ten hold over 3.5%. Specimen: PBMCs or T cells enriched from blood (not recorded which). The receptor set was obtained from a woman under 30 with acute COVID-19.

Only a few counts were recorded for this clone. The chain carries TRBV6-2 or TRBV6-3 and TRBJ2-5; TRBD2 matches 7 bases. J lost 1 base, V lost 6 bases, and 5 bases had no gene match. In germline, CDR1 is MNHEY, CDR2 SVGEGT. CDR3 length: 14 residues. Written as DNA, the CDR3 is TGTGCCAGCAGCCTCTCTAGCGGCCAAGAGACCCAGTACTTC. Its translation: CASSLSSGQETQYF.

V usage is TRBV14 and J usage is TRBJ1-6; no clear D. Germline V gene lookup returns CDR1 SGHDN and CDR2 FVKESK. V lost 4 bases, J lost 9 bases, and 13 bases lay in between. The CDR3 runs to 14 residues. CDR3 sequence (DNA): TGTGCCAGCAGCCGCATTTATGAGGGTTCACCCCTCCACTTT. The encoded protein is CASSRIYEGSPLHF.

The chain joins TRBV5-6 to TRBJ1-5, with D perhaps matching TRBD1 (5 bases). There are 17 residues in the CDR3. Trimming stripped 3 bases from V and 6 bases from J, with 22 bases between. Germline-derived CDR1 and CDR2 are SGHDT and YYEEEE. CDR3 nucleotide sequence: TGTGCCAGCAGCTCTTGGGGCACGGGGGGATTTATTCAGCCCCAGCATTTT. Its translation is CASSSWGTGGFIQPQHF.

This sequence joins TRBV5-6 and TRBJ2-5; the match to TRBD1 covers 9 bases. The V segment lost 3 bases and the J segment 4 bases; nucleotides outside the gene matches: 4. CDR1 SGHDT and CDR2 YYEEEE come from the germline V gene. The CDR3 is made up of 14 amino acids. CDR3 residues: CASSWGTGLETQYF. The CDR3 nucleotides read TGTGCCAGCAGCTGGGGGACAGGGCTAGAGACCCAGTACTTC.

The CDR3 DNA reads as TGTGCCAGCAGCGTAGCTCAAGGAGGGAGCTCTGGAAACACCATATATTTT. Amino acids: CASSVAQGGSSGNTIYF. This rearrangement joins TRBV9 to TRBJ1-3; D not certain. The germline V gene has CDR1 SGDLS and CDR2 YYNGEE. The CDR3 has 17 residues. V lost 0 bases and J lost 0, with 13 bases in between. The variable domain in full, completed from reference TRBV9 and TRBJ1-3, reads DSGVTQTPKHLITATGQRVTLRCSPRSGDLSVYWYQQSLDQGLQFLIQYYNGEERAKGNILERFSAQQFPDLHSELNLSSLELGDSALYFCASSVAQGGSSGNTIYFGEGSWLTVV.

This clone has a single count. V gene TRBV7-3 combines with J gene TRBJ1-2, with D perhaps TRBD1 (5 bases). This CDR3 contains 14 residues. Trimming pared 4 bases from V and 6 bases from J, leaving 15 bases between. Germline loops: CDR1 SGHTA, CDR2 FQGTGA. This chain's CDR3 is CASSSQGGRDGYTF. The CDR3 DNA sequence: TGTGCCAGCAGCTCCCAGGGAGGGAGGGATGGCTACACCTTC.

This clone was seen a single time. The chain is built from TRBV5-4 and TRBJ1-1; D is perhaps TRBD1 (6 bases). Germline assignment: CDR1 SGHNT and CDR2 YYREEE (reference sequence). V dropped 0 bases and J dropped 1 base, with 22 bases sitting between them. The CDR3 consists of 19 residues. CDR3 nucleotides: TGTGCCAGCAGCTTGGATTGGGGGGGGGCGCTGGTAGGGAACACTGAAGCTTTCTTT. Translated, it gives CASSLDWGGALVGNTEAFF.

The J gene is TRBJ2-6, the V gene TRBV30; 9 bases fit TRBD1. The CDR3 covers 14 residues. V lost 5 bases to trimming and J lost 3 bases; unmatched junction nucleotides: 2. Germline CDR1 reads GTSNPN; CDR2 reads SVGIG (reference sequence). CDR3 nucleotides: TGTGCCTGGGACAGGGGGGTTGGGGCCAACGTCCTGACTTTC. Protein sequence: CAWDRGVGANVLTF.

The chain uses TRBV28 and TRBJ1-2; 9 nucleotides align to TRBD1. The V segment lost 3 bases and the J segment 1 base; nucleotides outside the gene matches: 3. The V gene's germline CDR1 is MDHEN and CDR2 SYDVKM. There are 15 residues in the CDR3. DNA of the CDR3: TGTGCCAGCAGTTTCGGACAGGGGTTTAACTATGGCTACACCTTC. Its translation is CASSFGQGFNYGYTF.

This clone showed up just a few times. The V call is TRBV18, the J call TRBJ1-5; 7 nucleotides line up with TRBD1. V dropped 8 bases and J dropped 6; count of bases not matched to a gene: 7. Germline loops: CDR1 KGHSH, CDR2 LQKENI. The CDR3 loop spans 13 amino acids. As DNA, the CDR3 is TGTGCCAGCGGCCAGGGGGTAGGTCAGCCCCAGCATTTT. This codes for CASGQGVGQPQHF.

The chain couples TRBV12-5 to TRBJ2-2; TRBD2 is a possible D gene (6 bases). Trimming took off 6 bases at V and 2 bases at J, with 16 bases between the two ends. CDR3 length equals 16 residues. Per germline, CDR1 LGHNT and CDR2 FRNRAP. Here the CDR3 DNA reads TGTGCTAGTGGGCCTTGGGGTAGCGGTAACACCGGGGAGCTGTTTTTT. It specifies CASGPWGSGNTGELFF.

The chain joins TRBV11-3 to TRBJ2-3; D gene ambiguous. Germline V lookup: CDR1 SGHNT, CDR2 YENEEA. The ends were cut back, 0 bases at V and 2 bases at J, with 6 bases in the middle. CDR3 size: 14 residues. The CDR3 spells CASSLDSSTDTQYF. CDR3 bases: TGTGCCAGCAGCTTAGACAGTTCCACAGATACGCAGTATTTT.

The genes are TRBV7-2 and TRBJ2-7, with 11 bases aligning to TRBD1. This CDR3 has 17 residues. The ends lost 5 bases at V and 3 bases at J; junction bases unmatched: 12. Germline CDR1 and CDR2: SGHTA and FQGNSA. The CDR3 region has the DNA TGTGCCAGCAGCGGACAGGGGGCGATCGACGTATACTACGAGCAGTACTTC. This codes for CASSGQGAIDVYYEQYF.

This sequence joins TRBV19 and TRBJ2-2, with D tentatively TRBD1 (6 bases). The CDR3 sequence is 14 residues long. CDR1 is LNHDA, CDR2 SQIVND, per germline (reference sequence). Trimming cost V 4 bases and J 7 bases, with 13 bases left between them. This chain's CDR3 is CASSNSRGSGELFF. DNA of the CDR3: TGTGCCAGTAGTAACAGCAGGGGAAGCGGGGAGCTGTTTTTT.

The chain links TRBV2 to TRBJ1-4; D perhaps matches TRBD1 (6 bases). This CDR3 spans 15 amino acids. The V gene's germline CDR1 is SNHLY and CDR2 FYNNEI. The V end lost 4 bases, the J end lost 5 bases, and 14 bases lay between the germline ends. CDR3 DNA sequence: TGTGCCAGCAGTGCCTTGGACAGTTCAAATGAAAAACTGTTTTTT. This codes for CASSALDSSNEKLFF.

The rearrangement joins TRBV5-1 to TRBJ2-3; 10 bases are a match to TRBD2. CDR3 length equals 15 residues. V trimming: 1 base; J trimming: 4 bases; junction bases outside the gene matches: 3. Germline CDR1 SGHRS, CDR2 YFSETQ. The chain's CDR3 is CASSLSLAGADTQYF. CDR3 nucleotides: TGCGCCAGCAGCTTGAGTCTAGCGGGAGCAGATACGCAGTATTTT. The entire variable domain, with the rest obtained from reference TRBV5-1 and TRBJ2-3, is as follows: KAGVTQTPRYLIKTRGQQVTLSCSPISGHRSVSWYQQTPGQGLQFLFEYFSETQRNKGNFPGRFSGRQFSNSRSEMNVSTLELGDSALYLCASSLSLAGADTQYFGPGTRLTVL.

This chain links TRBV7-6 with TRBJ2-1, with TRBD2 identical over 10 bases. Germline-derived CDR1 and CDR2 are SGHVS and FNYEAQ. The V segment lost 5 bases and the J segment 5 bases; nucleotides outside the gene matches: 9. The length of the CDR3 is 16 residues. In DNA form, the CDR3 reads TGTGCCAGCAGCGACATTCTAGCGGGAGAAGACAATGAGCAGTTCTTC. Translated, it gives CASSDILAGEDNEQFF.

The gene calls are TRBV13 and TRBJ2-7; no clear D. Germline values: CDR1 PRHDT, CDR2 FYEKMQ (reference sequence). The CDR3 runs 14 residues. The ends were cut back, 1 base at V and 2 bases at J, with 9 bases in the middle. The DNA for the CDR3 is TGTGCCAGCAGCTTAGTTGGCAGTCCCTACGAGCAGTACTTC. It specifies CASSLVGSPYEQYF.

This chain uses TRBV7-9 with TRBJ2-3; D might be TRBD1 (6 bases). This CDR3 spans 12 amino acids. Deletions cut 5 bases from V and 5 bases from J, with 8 bases between. Per germline, CDR1 SEHNR and CDR2 FQNEAQ (reference sequence). The CDR3 sequence: CASSVRGDTQYF. The CDR3 DNA sequence: TGTGCCAGCAGCGTCAGGGGAGATACGCAGTATTTT.

This clone appeared once. The CDR3 bases are TGTGCCAGCAGTTTCCCGGGAGGAGGTTATTATGGCTACAATGAGCAGTTCTTC. It encodes CASSFPGGGYYGYNEQFF. The chain recombines TRBV28 with TRBJ2-1; TRBD2 matches at 7 bases. Germline CDR1 and CDR2: MDHEN and SYDVKM. Germline trimming cut 3 bases from V and 3 bases from J; bases unmatched to any gene: 14. The CDR3 has 18 amino acids.

This chain joins TRBV5-1 and TRBJ2-1, with TRBD2 matching 9 bases. The CDR3 consists of 16 residues. Per the germline V gene, CDR1 is SGHRS and CDR2 is YFSETQ. Germline trimming cut 0 bases from V and 4 bases from J; bases unmatched to any gene: 5. The CDR3 is CASSLAGGLAYNEQFF. CDR3 in DNA: TGCGCCAGCAGCTTGGCCGGGGGACTAGCTTACAATGAGCAGTTCTTC.

The rearrangement links TRBV28 to TRBJ2-5; D is unclear. The CDR3 spans 13 residues. V was cut by 5 bases and J by 2 bases, with 9 bases left in between. Germline assignment: CDR1 MDHEN and CDR2 SYDVKM. CDR3 nucleotides: TGTGCCAGCAGTCTCGCGGAGCAAGAGACCCAGTACTTC. This gives the protein CASSLAEQETQYF.

The chain links TRBV5-1 to TRBJ2-1; 7 bases map to TRBD1. This CDR3 contains 13 residues. With 2 bases clipped from V and 8 bases from J, the junction kept 4 bases outside the gene matches. Germline V gene sequence: CDR1 SGHRS, CDR2 YFSETQ. In DNA, the CDR3 is TGCGCCAGCAGCTTTACAGGGGATCATGAGCAGTTCTTC. Translated: CASSFTGDHEQFF.

This CDR3 is CASSSPVRDRRDQPQHF. CDR3 nucleotides: TGTGCCAGCAGTTCCCCGGTCCGGGACAGGAGGGATCAGCCCCAGCATTTT. The J gene is TRBJ1-5, the V gene TRBV27; 8 bases align to TRBD1. Germline V lookup: CDR1 MNHEY, CDR2 SMNVEV (reference sequence). The ends lost 4 bases at V and 5 bases at J; junction bases unmatched: 13. The CDR3 runs 17 residues.

The J gene is TRBJ1-5, the V gene TRBV24-1; 9 bases agree with TRBD1. J was trimmed by 6 bases and V by 10 bases; bases with no gene match: 6. The CDR3 spans 13 residues. Germline V gene lookup returns CDR1 KGHDR and CDR2 SFDVKD. DNA for the CDR3: TGTGCCACTTCGGGACAGGGAAGTCAGCCCCAGCATTTT. Its protein is CATSGQGSQPQHF.

The sample holds one count of this clone. The chain combines TRBV19 with TRBJ2-5, with D perhaps matching TRBD2 (6 bases). The germline V gene has CDR1 LNHDA and CDR2 SQIVND (reference sequence). CDR3 length equals 14 residues. The V gene lost 1 base and the J gene lost 4 bases, with 10 bases spanning the gap. The CDR3 bases are TGTGCCAGTAGTATAGTAGGAGGGGTAGAGACCCAGTACTTC. Protein product: CASSIVGGVETQYF.

The rearrangement links TRBV13 to TRBJ1-2; the match to TRBD1 covers 10 bases. Trimming cost V 5 bases and J 10 bases; bases outside gene matches: 7. The CDR3 length is 13 residues. Germline CDR1 reads PRHDT; CDR2 reads FYEKMQ (reference sequence). This chain's CDR3 is CASSPGTGEDYTF. Written as DNA, the CDR3 is TGTGCCAGCAGCCCCGGGACAGGGGAAGACTACACCTTC.